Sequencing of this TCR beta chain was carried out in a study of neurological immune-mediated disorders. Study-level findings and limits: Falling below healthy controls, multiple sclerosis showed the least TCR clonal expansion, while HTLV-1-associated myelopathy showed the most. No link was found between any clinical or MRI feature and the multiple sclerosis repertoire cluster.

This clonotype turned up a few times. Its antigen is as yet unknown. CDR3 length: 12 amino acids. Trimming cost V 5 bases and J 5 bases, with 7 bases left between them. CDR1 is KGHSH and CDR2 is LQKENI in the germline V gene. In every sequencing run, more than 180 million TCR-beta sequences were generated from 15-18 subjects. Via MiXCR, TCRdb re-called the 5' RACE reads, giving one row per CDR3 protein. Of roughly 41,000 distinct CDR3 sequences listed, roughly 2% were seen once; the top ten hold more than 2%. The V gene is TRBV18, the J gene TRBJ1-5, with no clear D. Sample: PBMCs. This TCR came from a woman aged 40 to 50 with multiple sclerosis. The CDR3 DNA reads TGTGCCAGCTCAGCGGGTGATCAGCCCCAGCATTTT. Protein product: CASSAGDQPQHF.